A single sample gave rise to the 18 T cell receptor beta chains below, sequenced in a study of shared clonotypes between healthy human individuals. Generated by immunoSEQ multiplex PCR, the TCRdb table keeps only in-frame clones and is missing some. The profile shows 2 million to 2.5 million clones, just over 90% of them singletons. Source material: naive CD4+ T cells from PBMCs. The subset here: CD45RA+ positively selected. Receptor source: a man aged 18 to 29 in good health. Some clones in this sample may be carry-over from other donors' samples.

The chain has TRBV10-3 and TRBJ1-1, with 7 bases fitting TRBD1. Germline V gene data show CDR1 as ENHRY and CDR2 as SYGVKD. This CDR3 contains 13 residues. Trimming took 7 bases from V and 1 from J; bases not matched to a gene: 3. For the CDR3, the DNA is TGTGCCATCAAAGGGACAGAGAACACTGAAGCTTTCTTT. Protein product: CAIKGTENTEAFF.

This chain links TRBV28 with TRBJ1-1; D is possibly TRBD1 (6 bases). V lost 5 bases, J lost 1 base, and 17 bases lay in between. Germline assignment: CDR1 MDHEN and CDR2 SYDVKM. The CDR3 consists of 16 residues. The CDR3 DNA sequence: TGTGCCAGCAGTGACAGGTATTTTATGTCGAACACTGAAGCTTTCTTT. It codes for CASSDRYFMSNTEAFF.

The genes are TRBV18 and TRBJ2-5; 8 positions match TRBD2. The V segment lost 1 base and the J segment 5 bases; nucleotides outside the gene matches: 9. Germline CDR1 reads KGHSH; CDR2 reads LQKENI. This CDR3 is built from 16 residues. CDR3 bases: TGTGCCAGCTCACCACGGAATAGCGGGACGGGCGAGACCCAGTACTTC. Protein: CASSPRNSGTGETQYF.

The chain carries TRBV6-5 and TRBJ2-3; D possibly corresponds to TRBD2 (6 bases). CDR1 MNHEY and CDR2 SVGAGI come from the germline V gene. V was trimmed by 6 bases and J by 2 bases, leaving 15 bases between them. The CDR3 is made up of 15 amino acids. The CDR3 reads CASRVSGALTDTQYF. Here the CDR3 DNA reads TGTGCCAGCAGGGTTAGCGGAGCTCTCACAGATACGCAGTATTTT.

V usage is TRBV7-8 and J usage is TRBJ2-3; D not certain. V was cut by 5 bases and J by 2 bases, with 5 bases left in between. The length of the CDR3 is 12 residues. Germline lookup yields CDR1 SGHVS and CDR2 FQNEAQ. In DNA form, the CDR3 reads TGTGCCAGCAGCCAAGACACAGATACGCAGTATTTT. Translated: CASSQDTDTQYF.

As DNA, the CDR3 is TGTGCCAGCAGCTTCTCGGTCGGACAGTACTCCTACGAGCAGTACTTC. As protein: CASSFSVGQYSYEQYF. The rearrangement uses TRBV7-3 and TRBJ2-7; tentatively, D is TRBD1 (6 bases). The CDR3 is 16 residues long. Germline V lookup: CDR1 SGHTA, CDR2 FQGTGA. Trimming cost V 3 bases and J 0 bases, with 15 bases left between them.

V and J are TRBV6-4 and TRBJ1-5, with a tentative D call TRBD1 (5 bases). The V end lost 3 bases, the J end lost 3 bases, and 15 bases lay between the germline ends. Germline lookup yields CDR1 MRHNA and CDR2 SNTAGT. This CDR3 has 16 residues. The DNA for the CDR3 is TGTGCCAGCAGTGAGGTCGACAGCGAATTCAATCAGCCCCAGCATTTT. Protein sequence: CASSEVDSEFNQPQHF.

This chain links TRBV27 with TRBJ2-1, with 8 nucleotides matching TRBD2. J was trimmed by 7 bases and V by 5 bases; bases with no gene match: 10. The CDR3 runs to 15 residues. CDR1 and CDR2 (germline): MNHEY, SMNVEV (reference sequence). DNA for the CDR3: TGTGCCAGCAGTCCCCTTGGAGCGGGAGTTAATGAGCAGTTCTTC. It codes for CASSPLGAGVNEQFF.

The chain uses TRBV5-8 and TRBJ2-7; D is undetermined. Germline V CDR1 and CDR2: SGHTS, YDEGEE. V was clipped by 2 bases and J by 2 bases, with 8 bases between them. This CDR3 has 13 residues. The CDR3 nucleotides are TGTGCCAGCAGCTTCCGGGCCCCCTACGAGCAGTACTTC. Its protein product is CASSFRAPYEQYF.

The rearrangement uses TRBV28 and TRBJ1-5, with D possibly matching TRBD1 (6 bases). The germline V gene encodes CDR1 MDHEN and CDR2 SYDVKM. The CDR3 loop spans 17 amino acids. Trimming left V 5 bases short and J 0 bases short, with 17 bases between. The DNA of the CDR3 is TGTGCCAGCAGTCTGGACAGCCTGGGGTTTAGCAATCAGCCCCAGCATTTT. Translating gives CASSLDSLGFSNQPQHF.

The chain employs TRBV11-2 and TRBJ2-2; 8 bases are shared with TRBD2. The CDR3 sequence is 15 residues long. The germline V gene encodes CDR1 SGHAT and CDR2 FQNNGV. J was trimmed by 4 bases and V by 1 base; bases with no gene match: 2. CDR3 in DNA: TGTGCCAGCAGCTTAGGCGGGGGGAGCACCGGGGAGCTGTTTTTT. Its translation: CASSLGGGSTGELFF.

This clone appeared a single time. The rearrangement uses TRBV10-3 and TRBJ1-1; no definite D call. V was shortened by 11 bases and J by 0 bases, with 13 bases between the two germline ends. CDR1 ENHRY and CDR2 SYGVKD come from the germline V gene. This CDR3 has 13 amino acids. Written as DNA, the CDR3 is TGTGCCGTCGTCTCTGGCATGAACACTGAAGCTTTCTTT. Protein product: CAVVSGMNTEAFF.

Note on this clone: The same CDR3 also results from other DNA sequences found in this sample. The chain carries TRBV5-1 and TRBJ2-5; D is possibly TRBD1 or TRBD2 (5 bases each). V lost 2 bases, J lost 3 bases, and 8 bases lay in between. The CDR3 has 13 residues. The germline V gene encodes CDR1 SGHRS and CDR2 YFSETQ. As DNA, the CDR3 is TGCGCCAGCAGCTTTGGGGGAGAAGAGACCCAGTACTTC. Encoded protein: CASSFGGEETQYF.

The rearrangement uses TRBV5-6 and TRBJ1-1, with 7 bases fitting TRBD1. The V segment lost 0 bases and the J segment 3 bases; nucleotides outside the gene matches: 14. The CDR3 sequence is 18 residues long. Germline CDR1 and CDR2: SGHDT and YYEEEE. The CDR3 nucleotides read TGTGCCAGCAGCTTGGAGCTCGACAGGGCAAGGGTAGACACTGAAGCTTTCTTT. Protein sequence: CASSLELDRARVDTEAFF.

The chain joins TRBV10-2 to TRBJ2-1; 10 bases align to TRBD2. V was pared by 6 bases and J by 7 bases, with 3 bases of the junction left unmatched. Germline CDR1 WSHSY, CDR2 SAAADI. The CDR3 is 13 amino acids. The CDR3 loop reads CASRWTSGNEQFF. In nucleotides, the CDR3 is TGCGCCAGCAGGTGGACTAGCGGTAATGAGCAGTTCTTC.

The chain couples TRBV5-4 to TRBJ1-5; 11 bases line up with TRBD1. The CDR3 is 15 amino acids. V gave up 2 bases and J gave up 6 bases; unmatched junction bases: 4. Germline V gene lookup returns CDR1 SGHNT and CDR2 YYREEE (reference sequence). CDR3: CASSLGTGGGQPQHF. The DNA of the CDR3 is TGTGCCAGCAGCTTAGGGACAGGGGGGGGTCAGCCCCAGCATTTT.

The V and J genes are TRBV4-2 and TRBJ2-5; TRBD2 matches 8 bases. Germline loops: CDR1 LGHNA, CDR2 YNFKEQ. The CDR3 has 17 amino acids. V gave up 1 base and J gave up 4 bases; unmatched junction bases: 11. CDR3 DNA sequence: TGTGCCAGCAGCCAAGTCCCAGCGGGAGTAAAAGGAGAGACCCAGTACTTC. It translates to CASSQVPAGVKGETQYF.

This chain joins TRBV7-9 and TRBJ1-2; 7 bases are shared with TRBD1. The germline gives CDR1 SEHNR, CDR2 FQNEAQ (reference sequence). J was trimmed by 6 bases and V by 3 bases; bases with no gene match: 7. The CDR3 extends over 14 amino acids. CDR3 in amino acids: CASSFYDRANGYTF. The DNA of the CDR3 is TGTGCCAGCAGCTTCTACGACAGGGCGAATGGCTACACCTTC.